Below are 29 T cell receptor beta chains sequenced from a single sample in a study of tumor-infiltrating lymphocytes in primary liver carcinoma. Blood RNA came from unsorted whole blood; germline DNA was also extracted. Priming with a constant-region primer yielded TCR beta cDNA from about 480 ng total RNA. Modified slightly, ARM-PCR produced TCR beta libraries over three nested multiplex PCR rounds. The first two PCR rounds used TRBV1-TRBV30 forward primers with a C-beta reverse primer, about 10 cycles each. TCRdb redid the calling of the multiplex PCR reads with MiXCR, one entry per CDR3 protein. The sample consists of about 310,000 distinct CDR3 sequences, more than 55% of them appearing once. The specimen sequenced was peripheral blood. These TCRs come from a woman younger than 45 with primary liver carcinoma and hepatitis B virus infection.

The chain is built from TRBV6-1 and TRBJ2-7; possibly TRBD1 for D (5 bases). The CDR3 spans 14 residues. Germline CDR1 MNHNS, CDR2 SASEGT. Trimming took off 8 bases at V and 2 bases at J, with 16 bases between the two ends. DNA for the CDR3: TGTGCCAGCCAGGTCGAGAAGGGGACCTACGAGCAGTACTTC. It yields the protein CASQVEKGTYEQYF.

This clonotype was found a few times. The CDR3 DNA reads as TGTGCCAGCAGAGCACAAGACGGCAGCTATAATTCACCCCTCCACTTT. It is translated as CASRAQDGSYNSPLHF. The chain carries TRBV6-1 and TRBJ1-6; unclear D gene. The CDR3 consists of 16 residues. Per the germline V gene, CDR1 is MNHNS and CDR2 is SASEGT. Between the trimmed V and J ends, which lost 6 bases and 3 bases, there was a span of 15 bases.

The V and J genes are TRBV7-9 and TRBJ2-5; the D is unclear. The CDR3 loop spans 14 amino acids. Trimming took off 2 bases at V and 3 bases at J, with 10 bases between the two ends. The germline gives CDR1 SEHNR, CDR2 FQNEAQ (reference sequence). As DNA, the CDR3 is TGTGCCAGCAGCTTACGAGTAACAGAAGAGACCCAGTACTTC. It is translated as CASSLRVTEETQYF.

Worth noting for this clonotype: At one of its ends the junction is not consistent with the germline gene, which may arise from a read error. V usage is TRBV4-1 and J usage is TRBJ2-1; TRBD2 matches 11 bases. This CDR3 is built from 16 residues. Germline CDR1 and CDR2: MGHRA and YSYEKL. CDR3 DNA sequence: TGCGTCAGCAGCCAAGACAGACTAGCGGGAAAAAAAGAGCAGTTCTTC. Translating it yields CVSSQDRLAGKKEQFF.

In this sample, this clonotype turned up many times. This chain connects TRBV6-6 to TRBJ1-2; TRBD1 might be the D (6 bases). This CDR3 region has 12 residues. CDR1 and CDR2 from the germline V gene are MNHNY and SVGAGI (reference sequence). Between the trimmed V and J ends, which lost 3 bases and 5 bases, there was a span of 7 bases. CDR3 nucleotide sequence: TGTGCCAGCAGTTATCAGGGGTATGGCTACACCTTC. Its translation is CASSYQGYGYTF.

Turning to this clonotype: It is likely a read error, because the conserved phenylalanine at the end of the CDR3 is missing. In nucleotides, the CDR3 is TGTGCCAGCAGTTTATTTCGGGGGGGCCAAGAGACCCAGTACATC. Residues: CASSLFRGGQETQYI. This chain joins TRBV12-3 or TRBV12-4 and TRBJ2-5; 8 positions agree with TRBD2. The CDR3 runs 15 residues. Trimming took 2 bases from V and 1 from J; bases not matched to a gene: 3.

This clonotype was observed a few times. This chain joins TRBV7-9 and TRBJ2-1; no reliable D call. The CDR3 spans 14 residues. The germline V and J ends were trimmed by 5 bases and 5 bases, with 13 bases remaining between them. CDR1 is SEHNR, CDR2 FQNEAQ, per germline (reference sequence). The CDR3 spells CASSASLSDNEQFF. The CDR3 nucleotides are TGTGCCAGCAGCGCGTCGCTAAGCGACAATGAGCAGTTCTTC.

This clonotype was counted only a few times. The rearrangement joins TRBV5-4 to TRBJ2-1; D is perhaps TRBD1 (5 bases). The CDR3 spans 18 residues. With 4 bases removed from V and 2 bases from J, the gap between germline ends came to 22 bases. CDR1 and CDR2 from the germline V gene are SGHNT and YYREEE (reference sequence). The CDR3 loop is CASSEAPPRQPAYNEQFF. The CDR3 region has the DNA TGTGCCAGCAGCGAGGCCCCCCCAAGACAGCCTGCCTACAATGAGCAGTTCTTC.

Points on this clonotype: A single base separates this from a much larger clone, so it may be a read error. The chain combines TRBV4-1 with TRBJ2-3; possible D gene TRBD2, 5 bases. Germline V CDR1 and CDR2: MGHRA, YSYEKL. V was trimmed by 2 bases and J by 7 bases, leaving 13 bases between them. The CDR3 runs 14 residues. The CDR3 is CASSQPKEDYTQYF. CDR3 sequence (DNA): TGCGCCAGCAGCCAACCCAAGGAGGATTATACGCAGTATTTT.

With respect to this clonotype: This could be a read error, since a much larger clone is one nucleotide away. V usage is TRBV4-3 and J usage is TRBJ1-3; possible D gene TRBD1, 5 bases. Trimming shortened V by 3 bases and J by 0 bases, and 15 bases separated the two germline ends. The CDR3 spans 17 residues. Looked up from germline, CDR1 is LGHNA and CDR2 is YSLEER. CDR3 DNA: TGCGCCAGCAGCCACGTGCCCGGGACCGACTCTGGAAACACCATATATTTT. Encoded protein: CASSHVPGTDSGNTIYF.

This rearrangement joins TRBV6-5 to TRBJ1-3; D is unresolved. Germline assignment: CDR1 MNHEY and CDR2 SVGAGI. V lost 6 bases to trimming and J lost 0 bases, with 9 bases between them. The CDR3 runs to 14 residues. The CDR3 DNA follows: TGTGCCAGCAGACCCGGGTCCTCTGGAAACACCATATATTTT. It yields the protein CASRPGSSGNTIYF.

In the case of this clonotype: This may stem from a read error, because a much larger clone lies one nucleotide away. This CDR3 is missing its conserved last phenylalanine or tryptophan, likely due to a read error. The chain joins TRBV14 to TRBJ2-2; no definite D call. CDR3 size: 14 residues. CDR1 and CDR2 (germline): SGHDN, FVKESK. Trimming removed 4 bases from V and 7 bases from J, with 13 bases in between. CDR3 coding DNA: TGTGCCAGCAGCCGTACGACTTCGCTCGGGGAGCTGTTTTTA. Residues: CASSRTTSLGELFL.

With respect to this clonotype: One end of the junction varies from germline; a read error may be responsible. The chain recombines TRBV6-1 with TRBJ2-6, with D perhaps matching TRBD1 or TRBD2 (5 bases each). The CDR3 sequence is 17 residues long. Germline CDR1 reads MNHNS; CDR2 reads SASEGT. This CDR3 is CASCEMMGVAGANVLTF. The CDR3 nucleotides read TGTGCCAGCTGTGAAATGATGGGGGTGGCCGGGGCCAACGTCCTGACTTTC.

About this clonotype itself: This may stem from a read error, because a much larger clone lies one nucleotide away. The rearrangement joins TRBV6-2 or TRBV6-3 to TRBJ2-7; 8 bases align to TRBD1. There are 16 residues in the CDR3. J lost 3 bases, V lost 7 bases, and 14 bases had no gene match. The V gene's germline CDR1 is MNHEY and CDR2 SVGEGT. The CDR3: CASIFTPGTGDYEQYF. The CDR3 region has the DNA TGTGCCAGCATCTTTACTCCTGGGACAGGAGACTACGAGCAGTACTTC.

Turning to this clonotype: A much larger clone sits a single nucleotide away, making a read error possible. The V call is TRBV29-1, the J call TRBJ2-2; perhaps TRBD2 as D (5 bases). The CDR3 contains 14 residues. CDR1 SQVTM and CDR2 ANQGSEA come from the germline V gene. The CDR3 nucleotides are TGCAGCATCTTAGGCCAGCCGAACACCGGGGAGCTGTGTTTT. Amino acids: CSILGQPNTGELCF.

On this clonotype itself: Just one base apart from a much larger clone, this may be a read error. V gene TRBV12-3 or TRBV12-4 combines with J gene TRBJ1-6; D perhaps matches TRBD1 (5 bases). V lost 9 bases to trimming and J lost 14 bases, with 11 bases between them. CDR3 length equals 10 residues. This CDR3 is CASRGGALHF. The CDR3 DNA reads TGTGCCAGTAGGGGAGGGGCCCTCCACTTT.

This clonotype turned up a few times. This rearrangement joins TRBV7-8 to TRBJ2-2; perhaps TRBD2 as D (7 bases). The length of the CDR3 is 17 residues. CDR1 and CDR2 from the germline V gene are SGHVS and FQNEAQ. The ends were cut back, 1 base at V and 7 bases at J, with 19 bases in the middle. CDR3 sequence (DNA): TGTGCCAGCAGCTTAGTTGGTGGGGGGGCTTGGATCGGGGAGCTGTTTTTT. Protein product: CASSLVGGGAWIGELFF.

The CDR3, as DNA: TGCGCCAGCAGCCAAGTAGTGAGACAGGCACTTAATCGGAGGGCCAACGTCCTGACTTTC. As protein: CASSQVVRQALNRRANVLTF. The V and J genes are TRBV4-1 and TRBJ2-6, with D possibly matching TRBD1 (6 bases). Per germline, CDR1 MGHRA and CDR2 YSYEKL. The CDR3 has 20 residues. V was pared by 1 base and J by 5 bases, with 24 bases between.

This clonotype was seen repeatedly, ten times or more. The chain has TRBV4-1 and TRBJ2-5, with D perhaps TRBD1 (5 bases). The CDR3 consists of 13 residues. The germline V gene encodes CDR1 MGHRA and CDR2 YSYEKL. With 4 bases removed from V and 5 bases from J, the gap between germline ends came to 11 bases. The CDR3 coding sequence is TGCGCCAGCAGCCTATGGGCAGGGGAGACCCAGTACTTC. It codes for CASSLWAGETQYF.

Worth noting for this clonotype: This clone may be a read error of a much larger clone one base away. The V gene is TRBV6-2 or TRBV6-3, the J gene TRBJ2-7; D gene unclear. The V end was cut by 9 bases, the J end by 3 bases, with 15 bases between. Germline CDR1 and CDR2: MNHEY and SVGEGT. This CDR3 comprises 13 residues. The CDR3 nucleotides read TGTGCCAGTCCAACCTCTTCCTACTACGAGCAGTACTTC. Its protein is CASPTSSYYEQYF.

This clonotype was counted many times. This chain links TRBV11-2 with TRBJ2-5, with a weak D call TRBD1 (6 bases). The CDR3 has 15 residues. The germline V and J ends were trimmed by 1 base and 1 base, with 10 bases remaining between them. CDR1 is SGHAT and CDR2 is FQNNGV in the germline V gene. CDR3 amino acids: CASSLVRGTQETQYF. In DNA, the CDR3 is TGTGCCAGCAGCTTAGTGAGGGGGACCCAAGAGACCCAGTACTTC.

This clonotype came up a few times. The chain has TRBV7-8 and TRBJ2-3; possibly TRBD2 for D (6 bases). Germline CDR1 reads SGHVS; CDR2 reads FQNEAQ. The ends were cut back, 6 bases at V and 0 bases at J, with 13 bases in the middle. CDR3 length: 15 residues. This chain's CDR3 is CASRRVAVSTDTQYF. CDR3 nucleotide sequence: TGTGCCAGCAGGAGGGTAGCGGTTAGCACAGATACGCAGTATTTT.

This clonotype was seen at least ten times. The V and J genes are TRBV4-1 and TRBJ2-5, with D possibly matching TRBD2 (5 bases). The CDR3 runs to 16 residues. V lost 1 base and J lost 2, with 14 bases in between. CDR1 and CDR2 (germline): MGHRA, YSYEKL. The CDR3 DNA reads TGCGCCAGCAGCCAAGTGTCCGGAGGAAGGCAAGAGACCCAGTACTTC. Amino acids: CASSQVSGGRQETQYF.

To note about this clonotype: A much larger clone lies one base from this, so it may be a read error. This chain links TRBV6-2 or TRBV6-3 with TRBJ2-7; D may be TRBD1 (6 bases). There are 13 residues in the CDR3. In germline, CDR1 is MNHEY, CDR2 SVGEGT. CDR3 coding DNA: TGTGACAGCAGTTATGGACAGAACTACGAGCAGTACTTC. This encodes CDSSYGQNYEQYF.

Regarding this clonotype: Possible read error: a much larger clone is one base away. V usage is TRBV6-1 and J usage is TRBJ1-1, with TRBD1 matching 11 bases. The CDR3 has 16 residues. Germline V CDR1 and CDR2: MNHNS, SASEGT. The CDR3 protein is CASTRLGTGGNTGAFF. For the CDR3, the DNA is TGTGCCAGCACCCGCCTCGGGACAGGGGGAAACACTGGAGCTTTCTTT.

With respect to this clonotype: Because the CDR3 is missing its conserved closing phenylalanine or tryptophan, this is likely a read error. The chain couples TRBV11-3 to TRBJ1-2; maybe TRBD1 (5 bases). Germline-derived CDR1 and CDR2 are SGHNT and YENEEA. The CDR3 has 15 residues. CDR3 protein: CANSLGAGRNYGYTY. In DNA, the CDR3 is TGTGCCAACAGCTTAGGGGCAGGGAGAAACTATGGCTACACCTAC.

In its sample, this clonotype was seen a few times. For the CDR3, the DNA is TGCGCCAGCAGCCAATATGGCAATCAGCCCCAGCATTTT. The encoded protein is CASSQYGNQPQHF. V gene TRBV4-1 combines with J gene TRBJ1-5; no clear D gene. The germline V and J ends were trimmed by 2 bases and 2 bases, with 4 bases remaining between them. This CDR3 contains 13 residues. The germline CDR1 and CDR2 sequences are MGHRA and YSYEKL.

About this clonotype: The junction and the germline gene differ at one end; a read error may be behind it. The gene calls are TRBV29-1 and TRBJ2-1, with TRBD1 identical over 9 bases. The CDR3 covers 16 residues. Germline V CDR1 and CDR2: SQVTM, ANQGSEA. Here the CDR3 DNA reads TGCAGCGTTGAAAAGGGGGGACAGGGCCGATACAATGGGCAGTTCTTC. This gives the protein CSVEKGGQGRYNGQFF.

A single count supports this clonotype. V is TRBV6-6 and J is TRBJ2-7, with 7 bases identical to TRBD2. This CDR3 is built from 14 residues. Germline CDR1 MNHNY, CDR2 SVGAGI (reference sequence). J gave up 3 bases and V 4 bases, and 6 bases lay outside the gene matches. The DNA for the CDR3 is TGTGCCAGCAGTTCGGTTAGCGGGCACTACGAGCAGTACTTC. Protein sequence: CASSSVSGHYEQYF.